Listed below are T cell receptor beta chains from one sample, sequenced in a study of T cells in Graves' hyperthyroidism and ophthalmopathy. TCRdb reanalysed the multiplex PCR reads using MiXCR and keeps one entry per CDR3 protein. The sample contains about 180,000 distinct CDR3 sequences, about 18% of which appear only once. Sequencing was performed on blood. All receptors derive from a woman aged 45-65 years with Graves' hyperthyroidism. The CDR3 runs from the conserved cysteine through the conserved F or W. A D gene is named only where the DNA matches it firmly. Size values are once, few and many counts, or a class for expanded clones, and some rows have none.

cdr3_nt: TGCGCCAGCAGCCATAACGGTGCGGAAAAACTGTTTTTT
cdr3_aa: CASSHNGAEKLFF
clone_size: many
j_call: TRBJ1-4
d_call: -
v_call: TRBV4-1

cdr3_nt: TGTGCCAGCAGCCTACGGGACCTGGCTCTCAATGAGCAGTTCTTC
cdr3_aa: CASSLRDLALNEQFF
clone_size: many
j_call: TRBJ2-1
d_call: -
v_call: TRBV4-2

cdr3_nt: TGTGCCAGCAGTTACGTACACCAATATAGCAATCAGCCCCAGCATTTT
cdr3_aa: CASSYVHQYSNQPQHF
clone_size: many
j_call: TRBJ1-5
d_call: -
v_call: TRBV6-5

cdr3_nt: TGTGCCAGCAGCCATATTGAGAATCAGCCCCAGCATTTT
cdr3_aa: CASSHIENQPQHF
clone_size: many
j_call: TRBJ1-5
d_call: -
v_call: TRBV7-9

cdr3_nt: TGTGCCAGCAGCCCCTCAAGTGGGACAGGGGCACCTAACTATGGCTACACCTTC
cdr3_aa: CASSPSSGTGAPNYGYTF
clone_size: many
j_call: TRBJ1-2
d_call: TRBD1
v_call: TRBV3-1

cdr3_nt: TGTGCCAGCAGCTCGCTCGGGCCGTTGCAGTTCTTC
cdr3_aa: CASSSLGPLQFF
clone_size: many
j_call: TRBJ2-1
d_call: -
v_call: TRBV7-9

cdr3_nt: TGCGCCAGCAGCTTATTAGCGGGGGTCGTCGGTGGCAATGAGCAGTTCTTC
cdr3_aa: CASSLLAGVVGGNEQFF
clone_size: many
j_call: TRBJ2-1
d_call: TRBD2
v_call: TRBV4-1

cdr3_nt: TGCAGTGCCACGTATTTTGGGGCTTTGGATACGCAGTATTTT
cdr3_aa: CSATYFGALDTQYF
clone_size: many
j_call: TRBJ2-3
d_call: -
v_call: TRBV20-1

cdr3_nt: TGTGCCAGCAGCCTGGGGAATGACAAGTATAGCAATCAGCCCCAGCATTTT
cdr3_aa: CASSLGNDKYSNQPQHF
clone_size: many
j_call: TRBJ1-5
d_call: -
v_call: TRBV12-3/TRBV12-4

cdr3_nt: TGTGCCAGCAGCGCGGCCGGAGGGATAACCTACGAGCAGTACTTC
cdr3_aa: CASSAAGGITYEQYF
clone_size: many
j_call: TRBJ2-7
d_call: -
v_call: TRBV5-6

cdr3_nt: TGTGCCAGCAGCCAAGTTCTAACGGGAATGGGCGCCTACGAGCAGTACTTC
cdr3_aa: CASSQVLTGMGAYEQYF
clone_size: once
j_call: TRBJ2-7
d_call: -
v_call: TRBV4-2

cdr3_nt: TGTGCCATCAGTGGGACCGAGCCAACTAATGAAAAACTGTTTTTT
cdr3_aa: CAISGTEPTNEKLFF
clone_size: many
j_call: TRBJ1-4
d_call: -
v_call: TRBV10-3

cdr3_nt: TGTGCCAGCAGGACGGACAGTTCATTCTATGGCTACACCTTC
cdr3_aa: CASRTDSSFYGYTF
clone_size: many
j_call: TRBJ1-2
d_call: -
v_call: TRBV2

cdr3_nt: TGTGCCAGCAGCGTAGCTACGGGGACAGGGTACAATGAGCAGTTCTTC
cdr3_aa: CASSVATGTGYNEQFF
clone_size: -
j_call: TRBJ2-1
d_call: TRBD1
v_call: TRBV9

cdr3_nt: TGTGCCAGCAGTTCTCCCCTACCCGTGAACTATGGCTACACCTTC
cdr3_aa: CASSSPLPVNYGYTF
clone_size: many
j_call: TRBJ1-2
d_call: -
v_call: TRBV28

cdr3_nt: TGTGCCACCAGCAGGGCAGGGGACTATGGCTACACCTTC
cdr3_aa: CATSRAGDYGYTF
clone_size: few
j_call: TRBJ1-2
d_call: -
v_call: TRBV15

cdr3_nt: TGTGCCAGCGGACCGGGACAGAGATCCTACGAGCAGTACTTC
cdr3_aa: CASGPGQRSYEQYF
clone_size: -
j_call: TRBJ2-7
d_call: TRBD1
v_call: TRBV28

cdr3_nt: TGTGCCAGCGGGGGGGACTCCTCCTACGAGCAGTACTTC
cdr3_aa: CASGGDSSYEQYF
clone_size: many
j_call: TRBJ2-7
d_call: TRBD2
v_call: TRBV9

cdr3_nt: TGTGCCAGCAGGCCACAGGGAAGGGGGCAGGTCACTGAAGCTTTCTTT
cdr3_aa: CASRPQGRGQVTEAFF
clone_size: -
j_call: TRBJ1-1
d_call: TRBD1
v_call: TRBV12-3/TRBV12-4